Presented here are 13 T cell receptor beta chains from one specimen sequenced in a study of T cell responses to AZD1222 COVID-19 vaccine. The protocol was immunoSEQ multiplex PCR, while the TCRdb copy is restricted to in-frame clones and leaves out a portion. The table has 100,000 to 150,000 clones, around 90% seen once; the top ten hold roughly 8%. The input for sequencing was peripheral blood, taken on day 0 of AZD1222 vaccination. Receptors originate from an adult in good health.

This clone has only a few counts. The chain combines TRBV6-5 with TRBJ1-6; the match to TRBD1 covers 8 bases. The ends lost 5 bases at V and 10 bases at J; junction bases unmatched: 7. The CDR3 contains 14 residues. Germline V gene data show CDR1 as MNHEY and CDR2 as SVGAGI. The CDR3 coding sequence is TGTGCCAGCAGTCCCGACAGGGGTGGGTCACCCCTCCACTTT. The encoded protein is CASSPDRGGSPLHF.

The V gene is TRBV5-1, the J gene TRBJ1-4, with a tentative D call TRBD1 (6 bases). Trimming took 4 bases from V and 2 from J, leaving 9 bases between them. This CDR3 is built from 14 residues. The V gene's germline CDR1 is SGHRS and CDR2 YFSETQ. CDR3 sequence reads: CASSTGTTNEKLFF. Written as DNA, the CDR3 is TGCGCCAGCAGCACAGGGACGACTAATGAAAAACTGTTTTTT. The full variable domain, its missing parts supplied by reference TRBV5-1 and TRBJ1-4, is KAGVTQTPRYLIKTRGQQVTLSCSPISGHRSVSWYQQTPGQGLQFLFEYFSETQRNKGNFPGRFSGRQFSNSRSEMNVSTLELGDSALYLCASSTGTTNEKLFFGSGTQLSVL.

This clone was counted a few times. The rearrangement uses TRBV6-6 and TRBJ1-2, with D unclear. The germline CDR1 and CDR2 sequences are MNHNY and SVGAGI (reference sequence). The CDR3 loop spans 13 amino acids. The V end lost 7 bases, the J end lost 7 bases, and 16 bases lay between the germline ends. CDR3 nucleotides: TGTGCCAGCACTTTCCTGCACCCCTCTGGCTACACCTTC. Its translation: CASTFLHPSGYTF.

V and J are TRBV15 and TRBJ1-5, with D uncertain. The CDR3 contains 12 residues. CDR1 LNHNV and CDR2 YYDKDF come from the germline V gene (reference sequence). The germline V and J ends were trimmed by 9 bases and 6 bases, with 12 bases remaining between them. The CDR3 sequence: CATWTRGQPQHF. In DNA, the CDR3 is TGTGCCACGTGGACTCGGGGTCAGCCCCAGCATTTT.

The V and J genes are TRBV19 and TRBJ2-3, with 7 positions matching TRBD2. Per germline, CDR1 LNHDA and CDR2 SQIVND (reference sequence). V lost 3 bases to trimming and J lost 2 bases; unmatched junction nucleotides: 5. The CDR3 has 15 residues. The CDR3 DNA reads TGTGCCAGTAGTATCGCCCGGGGGGACACAGATACGCAGTATTTT. It specifies CASSIARGDTDTQYF.

The J gene is TRBJ2-5, the V gene TRBV7-9; D remains unclear. CDR3 length equals 13 residues. V gave up 4 bases and J gave up 4 bases, with 10 bases separating them. Germline CDR1 is SEHNR and CDR2 is FQNEAQ (reference sequence). This chain's CDR3 is CASSSSWGETQYF. The DNA of the CDR3 is TGTGCCAGCAGCTCGAGCTGGGGAGAGACCCAGTACTTC.

This clone was seen once. The V gene is TRBV12-3 or TRBV12-4, the J gene TRBJ1-1, with D hard to call. Trimming shortened V by 4 bases and J by 10 bases, and 10 bases separated the two germline ends. CDR3 size: 11 residues. The CDR3 here is CASSSLPGAFF. Written as DNA, the CDR3 is TGTGCCAGCAGTTCTCTGCCTGGAGCTTTCTTT.

This sequence joins TRBV19 and TRBJ1-2; 7 nucleotides agree with TRBD1. Germline CDR1 is LNHDA and CDR2 is SQIVND (reference sequence). The CDR3 runs to 12 residues. Trimming took 6 bases from V and 4 from J; bases not matched to a gene: 2. The CDR3 region is CASRRTGYGYTF. The CDR3 DNA follows: TGTGCCAGTAGAAGGACAGGCTATGGCTACACCTTC.

J is TRBJ1-5 and V is TRBV28, with D unclear. The V gene's germline CDR1 is MDHEN and CDR2 SYDVKM. Trimming took off 8 bases at V and 7 bases at J, with 15 bases between the two ends. The CDR3 is 13 amino acids. The CDR3 is CASGSLEEQPQHF. CDR3 nucleotides: TGTGCCAGCGGATCCCTGGAGGAGCAGCCCCAGCATTTT.

This rearrangement joins TRBV6-1 to TRBJ1-5; 7 bases match TRBD1. With 3 bases clipped from V and 10 bases from J, the junction kept 3 bases outside the gene matches. There are 12 residues in the CDR3. CDR1 MNHNS and CDR2 SASEGT come from the germline V gene. The CDR3 spells CASSESGGPQHF. The DNA for the CDR3 is TGTGCCAGCAGTGAGTCAGGGGGTCCCCAGCATTTT.

The CDR3 coding sequence is TGTGCCAGCATGGGTGAGGGGGGCTCCTACAATGAGCAGTTCTTC. It encodes CASMGEGGSYNEQFF. The rearrangement links TRBV6-5 to TRBJ2-1, with D perhaps assigned TRBD1 or TRBD2 (6 bases each). Germline CDR1 MNHEY, CDR2 SVGAGI. This CDR3 contains 15 residues. The V end was cut by 7 bases, the J end by 0 bases, with 13 bases between.

J is TRBJ2-2 and V is TRBV30; 8 bases are shared with TRBD1. The junction had 8 bases not matched to a gene; V was cut back by 4 bases and J by 1 base. Germline CDR1 is GTSNPN and CDR2 is SVGIG (reference sequence). The CDR3 is made up of 16 amino acids. The CDR3: CAWTRPGQGNTGELFF. DNA for the CDR3: TGTGCCTGGACCAGGCCCGGACAGGGGAACACCGGGGAGCTGTTTTTT. Complete variable domain (other parts from reference TRBV30 and TRBJ2-2): SQTIHQWPATLVQPVGSPLSLECTVEGTSNPNLYWYRQAAGRGLQLLFYSVGIGQISSEVPQNLSASRPQDRQFILSSKKLLLSDSGFYLCAWTRPGQGNTGELFFGEGSRLTVL.

V is TRBV9 and J is TRBJ2-2; D remains unclear. The CDR3 loop spans 14 amino acids. Deletions cut 2 bases from V and 3 bases from J, with 8 bases between. Looked up from germline, CDR1 is SGDLS and CDR2 is YYNGEE. The CDR3 DNA is TGTGCCAGCAGCGTCGTTGAGCACACCGGGGAGCTGTTTTTT. Translation: CASSVVEHTGELFF.